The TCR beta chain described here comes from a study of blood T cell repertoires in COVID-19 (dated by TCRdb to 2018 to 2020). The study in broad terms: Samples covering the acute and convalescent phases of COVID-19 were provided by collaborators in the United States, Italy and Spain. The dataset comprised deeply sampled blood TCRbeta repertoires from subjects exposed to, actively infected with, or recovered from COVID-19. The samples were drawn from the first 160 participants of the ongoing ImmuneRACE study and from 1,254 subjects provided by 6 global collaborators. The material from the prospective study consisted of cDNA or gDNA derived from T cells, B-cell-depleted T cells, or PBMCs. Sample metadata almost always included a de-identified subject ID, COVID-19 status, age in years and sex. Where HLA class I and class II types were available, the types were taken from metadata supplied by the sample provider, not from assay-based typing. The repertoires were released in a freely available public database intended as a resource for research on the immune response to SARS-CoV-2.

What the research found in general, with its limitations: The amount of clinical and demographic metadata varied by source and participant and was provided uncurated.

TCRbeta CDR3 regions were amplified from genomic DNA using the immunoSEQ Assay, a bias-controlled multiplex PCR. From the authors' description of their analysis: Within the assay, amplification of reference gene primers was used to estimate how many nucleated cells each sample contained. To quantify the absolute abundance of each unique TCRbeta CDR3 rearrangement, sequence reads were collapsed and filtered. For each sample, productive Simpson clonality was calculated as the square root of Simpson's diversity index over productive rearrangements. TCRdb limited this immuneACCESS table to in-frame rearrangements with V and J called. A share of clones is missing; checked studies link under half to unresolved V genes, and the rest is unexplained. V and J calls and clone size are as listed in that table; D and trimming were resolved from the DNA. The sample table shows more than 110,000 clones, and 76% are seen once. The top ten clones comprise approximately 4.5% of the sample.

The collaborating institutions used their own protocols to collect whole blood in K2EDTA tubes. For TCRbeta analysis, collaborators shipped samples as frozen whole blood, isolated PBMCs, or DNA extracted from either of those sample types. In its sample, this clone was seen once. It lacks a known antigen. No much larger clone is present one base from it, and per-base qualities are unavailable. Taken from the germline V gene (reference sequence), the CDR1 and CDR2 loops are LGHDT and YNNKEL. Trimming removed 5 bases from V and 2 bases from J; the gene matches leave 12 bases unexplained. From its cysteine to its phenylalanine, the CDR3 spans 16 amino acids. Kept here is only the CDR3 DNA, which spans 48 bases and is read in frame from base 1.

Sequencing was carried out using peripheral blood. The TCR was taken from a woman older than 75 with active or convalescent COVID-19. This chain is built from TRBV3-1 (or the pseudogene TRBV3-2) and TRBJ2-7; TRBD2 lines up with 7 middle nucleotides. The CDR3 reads CASSENRDYQPYEQYF. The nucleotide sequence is TGTGCCAGCAGCGAAAATAGGGACTACCAACCCTACGAGCAGTACTTC.